Sequencing of this T cell receptor (beta chain) was carried out in a study of identical twins. Whole-study findings and limits: Sequences that were beta out-of-frame showed weaker excess twin sharing. Abundant beta clonotypes from cord blood bore fewer insertions; memory repertoires lacked this pattern. Out-of-frame alpha sequences shared by twins showed excess low generation probability.

The V gene's germline CDR1 is LGHNA and CDR2 YSLEER. The CDR3 runs 17 residues. V was pared by 1 base and J by 2 bases, with 12 bases between. This clonotype was recorded at least ten times. Its antigen remains unknown. Template switching added a universal primer binding site, and final cDNA carried unique molecular identifiers. One entry per CDR3 protein results from TCRdb running MiXCR on the 5' RACE reads. The table shows about 200,000 distinct CDR3 sequences, with 6% to 9% occurring only once. The sample was also linked to a second study, of yellow fever vaccine responses in identical twins.

This clonotype originated in a woman under 30 in good health. Sequenced sample: memory (CD45RO+) T cells sorted from blood. The J gene is TRBJ2-6, the V gene TRBV4-3, with D possibly matching TRBD2 (5 bases). The CDR3 loop reads CASSQGTPPTGANVLTF. The CDR3 DNA reads TGCGCCAGCAGCCAAGGGACTCCACCAACTGGGGCCAACGTCCTGACTTTC.